Listed below are T cell receptor beta chains from one sample, sequenced in a study of human T cells and chemical hapten exposure. MiXCR, applied by TCRdb to the RACE reads, yields one record per CDR3 protein. The sample comprises approximately 370,000 distinct CDR3 sequences, 5.5% of which are singletons, and roughly 8.2% rests with the top ten. Source: whole blood, taken in connection with sensitization to the hapten diphenylcyclopropenone (DPC). The source of these receptors is a woman aged 18 to 35 with alopecia areata. Some clones in this sample may be carry-over from other donors' samples. The CDR3 runs from the conserved cysteine through the conserved F or W. Each record gives: J gene, V gene, clone size, D gene, CDR3 protein, CDR3 DNA. D genes are given only for firm matches. The size entry is marked missing in some rows and otherwise reads once, few, many or a size class.

J: TRBJ2-3; V: TRBV25-1; size: .; D: .; CDR3: CASIGAATDTQYF; DNA: TGTGCCAGCATCGGGGCAGCCACAGATACGCAGTATTTT
J: TRBJ1-2; V: TRBV20-1; size: many; D: TRBD1; CDR3: CSAHSSGTGGGYTF; DNA: TGCAGTGCTCACTCTTCCGGGACAGGGGGCGGCTACACCTTC
J: TRBJ2-5; V: TRBV7-9; size: few; D: .; CDR3: CASSLRAVQETQYF; DNA: TGTGCCAGCAGCTTACGGGCAGTCCAAGAGACCCAGTACTTC
J: TRBJ2-3; V: TRBV7-2; size: many; D: .; CDR3: CASSSPGWDTQYF; DNA: TGTGCCAGCAGCTCCCCTGGATGGGATACGCAGTATTTT
J: TRBJ2-1; V: TRBV29-1; size: many; D: .; CDR3: CSVAKPLQVRASYNEQFF; DNA: TGCAGCGTTGCCAAACCCTTACAGGTCCGGGCCTCCTACAATGAGCAGTTCTTC
J: TRBJ1-2; V: TRBV5-1; size: .; D: .; CDR3: CASSLRGEPYGYTF; DNA: TGCGCCAGCAGCTTAAGGGGAGAACCCTATGGCTACACCTTC
J: TRBJ2-1; V: TRBV3-1; size: many; D: .; CDR3: CASSQEKGWRDNEQFF; DNA: TGTGCCAGCAGCCAAGAAAAGGGGTGGAGGGACAATGAGCAGTTCTTC
J: TRBJ1-2; V: TRBV12-3/TRBV12-4; size: few; D: .; CDR3: CASSRDGTNYGYTF; DNA: TGTGCCAGCAGTCGGGACGGAACTAACTATGGCTACACCTTC
J: TRBJ2-2; V: TRBV6-2/TRBV6-3; size: many; D: .; CDR3: CASSYSVVPGLFF; DNA: TGTGCCAGCAGTTACTCGGTAGTGCCGGGGCTGTTTTTT
J: TRBJ1-4; V: TRBV4-2; size: many; D: .; CDR3: CASSQGRTDLNEKLFF; DNA: TGTGCCAGCAGCCAGGGCCGAACAGACCTTAATGAAAAACTGTTTTTT
J: TRBJ2-7; V: TRBV5-7; size: .; D: .; CDR3: CASSLASQGRCYEQYF; DNA: TGTGCCAGCAGCTTGGCGAGTCAGGGACGTTGCTACGAGCAGTACTTC
J: TRBJ2-7; V: TRBV6-6; size: many; D: .; CDR3: CASSYSGTGIEQYF; DNA: TGTGCCAGCAGTTACTCGGGGACCGGAATCGAGCAGTACTTC
J: TRBJ2-7; V: TRBV7-9; size: .; D: .; CDR3: CASISGPRDKDYEQYF; DNA: TGTGCCAGCATCTCCGGTCCCCGGGACAAGGACTACGAGCAGTACTTC
J: TRBJ1-2; V: TRBV6-5; size: many; D: TRBD1; CDR3: CASRLRDRAYGYTF; DNA: TGTGCCAGCAGATTAAGGGACAGGGCCTATGGCTACACCTTC
J: TRBJ2-1; V: TRBV5-4; size: .; D: .; CDR3: CASSLEEAYNEQFF; DNA: TGTGCCAGCAGCTTGGAGGAGGCCTACAATGAGCAGTTCTTC
J: TRBJ1-1; V: TRBV2; size: .; D: .; CDR3: CASSEETGNTEAFF; DNA: TGTGCCAGCAGTGAGGAGACGGGGAACACTGAAGCTTTCTTT
J: TRBJ2-1; V: TRBV7-2; size: few; D: .; CDR3: CASSLFTGLAQNEQFF; DNA: TGTGCCAGCAGCCTTTTTACGGGCCTAGCCCAGAATGAGCAGTTCTTC
J: TRBJ2-7; V: TRBV3-1; size: .; D: .; CDR3: CASSYDYEQYF; DNA: TGTGCCAGCAGTTACGACTACGAGCAGTACTTC
J: TRBJ1-5; V: TRBV10-3; size: .; D: TRBD1; CDR3: CAISLGTGGSNQPQHF; DNA: TGTGCCATCAGCCTCGGGACAGGGGGGAGCAATCAGCCCCAGCATTTT
J: TRBJ2-1; V: TRBV5-5; size: many; D: TRBD2; CDR3: CASSWGTSGVFEEQFF; DNA: TGTGCCAGCAGCTGGGGGACTAGCGGGGTTTTTGAGGAGCAGTTCTTC
J: TRBJ2-5; V: TRBV4-3; size: few; D: TRBD2; CDR3: CASSQDSGASGFTETQYF; DNA: TGCGCCAGCAGCCAAGATAGTGGTGCTAGCGGATTCACAGAGACCCAGTACTTC
J: TRBJ1-2; V: TRBV4-3; size: many; D: .; CDR3: CASSQDARGLDYGYTF; DNA: TGCGCCAGCAGCCAAGATGCCAGGGGTTTGGATTATGGCTACACCTTC
J: TRBJ2-1; V: TRBV6-5; size: many; D: TRBD2; CDR3: CASSASGVYNEQFF; DNA: TGTGCCAGCAGCGCTAGCGGGGTCTACAATGAGCAGTTCTTC
J: TRBJ1-5; V: TRBV5-1; size: many; D: .; CDR3: CASSSRGGRGVGQPQHF; DNA: TGCGCCAGCAGCTCCCGGGGGGGCAGAGGGGTTGGTCAGCCCCAGCATTTT
J: TRBJ2-7; V: TRBV7-9; size: many; D: .; CDR3: CASSSGTAGSEQYF; DNA: TGTGCCAGCAGCTCCGGGACGGCGGGATCCGAGCAGTACTTC
J: TRBJ1-5; V: TRBV29-1; size: .; D: .; CDR3: CSVSGNNQPQHF; DNA: TGCAGCGTTAGTGGGAACAATCAGCCCCAGCATTTT
J: TRBJ1-1; V: TRBV7-2; size: many; D: TRBD1; CDR3: CASSPTTGRAEAFF; DNA: TGTGCCAGCAGCCCTACGACAGGGCGGGCTGAAGCTTTCTTT
J: TRBJ2-5; V: TRBV7-2; size: .; D: .; CDR3: CASSSTGVGETQYF; DNA: TGTGCCAGCAGCTCGACCGGGGTCGGCGAGACCCAGTACTTC
J: TRBJ2-1; V: TRBV20-1; size: .; D: .; CDR3: CSARSPVYEQFF; DNA: TGCAGTGCTAGATCCCCAGTGTATGAGCAGTTCTTC
J: TRBJ2-7; V: TRBV9; size: .; D: .; CDR3: CASSVGGLSSGEQYF; DNA: TGTGCCAGCAGCGTAGGAGGGTTGAGCTCGGGGGAGCAGTACTTC
J: TRBJ2-3; V: TRBV27; size: many; D: .; CDR3: CASVAGRGDTQYF; DNA: TGTGCCAGCGTGGCAGGAAGGGGCGATACGCAGTATTTT
J: TRBJ2-3; V: TRBV3-1; size: .; D: TRBD2; CDR3: CASSHSIAGVTDTQYF; DNA: TGTGCCAGCAGCCACTCAATAGCGGGGGTCACAGATACGCAGTATTTT
J: TRBJ1-3; V: TRBV4-3; size: few; D: .; CDR3: CASSQGPDNSGNTIYF; DNA: TGCGCCAGCAGCCAAGGCCCGGACAACTCTGGAAACACCATATATTTT
J: TRBJ1-2; V: TRBV5-4; size: few; D: TRBD1; CDR3: CASSRAGTAFGSF; DNA: TGTGCCAGCAGCCGTGCCGGGACAGCTTTTGGTAGCTTC
J: TRBJ2-6; V: TRBV24-1; size: many; D: .; CDR3: CATSDSDVSGANVLTF; DNA: TGTGCCACCAGTGATTCGGATGTCTCTGGGGCCAACGTCCTGACTTTC
J: TRBJ2-3; V: TRBV6-1; size: .; D: TRBD2; CDR3: CASSVLAGVSTDTQYF; DNA: TGTGCCAGCAGTGTTCTAGCGGGGGTATCCACAGATACGCAGTATTTT
J: TRBJ2-2; V: TRBV5-1; size: .; D: .; CDR3: CASSLWRKTDVELFF; DNA: TGCGCCAGCAGCTTGTGGCGAAAGACAGACGTGGAGCTGTTTTTT
J: TRBJ1-2; V: TRBV4-2; size: .; D: .; CDR3: CASSQDLQGLPDGYTF; DNA: TGTGCCAGCAGCCAGGATTTACAGGGATTGCCGGATGGCTACACCTTC
J: TRBJ2-3; V: TRBV18; size: .; D: .; CDR3: CASSPPGSSKTDTQYF; DNA: TGTGCCAGCTCACCACCGGGGTCGTCTAAAACAGATACGCAGTATTTT
J: TRBJ2-3; V: TRBV10-3; size: few; D: .; CDR3: CASRGIGDTQYF; DNA: TGTGCCTCCCGGGGGATCGGAGATACGCAGTATTTT
J: TRBJ2-1; V: TRBV6-5; size: .; D: .; CDR3: CASSRGVVNEQFF; DNA: TGTGCCAGCAGTCGGGGAGTGGTCAATGAGCAGTTCTTC
J: TRBJ2-2; V: TRBV7-8; size: few; D: TRBD2; CDR3: CASTPIWSGGPGRELFF; DNA: TGTGCCAGCACCCCGATTTGGAGCGGGGGACCCGGCAGGGAGCTGTTTTTT
J: TRBJ2-7; V: TRBV7-9; size: .; D: .; CDR3: CASSLEVSSYEQYF; DNA: TGTGCCAGCAGCTTAGAAGTCAGTTCCTACGAGCAGTACTTC
J: TRBJ1-5; V: TRBV6-6; size: many; D: .; CDR3: CASSEQDGSNQPQHF; DNA: TGTGCCAGCAGTGAACAGGATGGGAGCAATCAGCCCCAGCATTTT
J: TRBJ2-2; V: TRBV6-2/TRBV6-3; size: many; D: TRBD1; CDR3: CASSGTGNTGELFF; DNA: TGTGCCAGCTCCGGGACAGGGAACACCGGGGAGCTGTTTTTT
J: TRBJ2-5; V: TRBV29-1; size: many; D: TRBD2; CDR3: CSVAGLAGEETQYF; DNA: TGCAGCGTTGCAGGACTAGCGGGGGAAGAGACCCAGTACTTC